Reported below is one TCR beta chain. V was clipped by 1 base and J by 4 bases; unmatched bases: 6. The CDR3 totals 16 residues. Germline V gives CDR1 LGHNA, CDR2 YSLEER. This sample was taken from a study of T cell changes during pregnancy in multiple sclerosis. Only in-frame clones appear in the TCRdb table, and some are missing; sequencing was by immunoSEQ multiplex PCR. The repertoire holds about 13,000 clones, roughly 88% seen once, with approximately 12% in the top ten. This clonotype was obtained from a female donor in good health, enrolled as a control in a pregnancy study. The sequenced sample was CD8+ T cells from peripheral blood mononuclear cells, obtained after pregnancy. This sequence joins TRBV4-3 and TRBJ2-7, with 11 bases identical to TRBD1. CDR3 DNA sequence: TGCGCCAGCAGCCAAGCCACCGGGACAGGGGGTTACGAGCAGTACTTC. Translated, it gives CASSQATGTGGYEQYF.